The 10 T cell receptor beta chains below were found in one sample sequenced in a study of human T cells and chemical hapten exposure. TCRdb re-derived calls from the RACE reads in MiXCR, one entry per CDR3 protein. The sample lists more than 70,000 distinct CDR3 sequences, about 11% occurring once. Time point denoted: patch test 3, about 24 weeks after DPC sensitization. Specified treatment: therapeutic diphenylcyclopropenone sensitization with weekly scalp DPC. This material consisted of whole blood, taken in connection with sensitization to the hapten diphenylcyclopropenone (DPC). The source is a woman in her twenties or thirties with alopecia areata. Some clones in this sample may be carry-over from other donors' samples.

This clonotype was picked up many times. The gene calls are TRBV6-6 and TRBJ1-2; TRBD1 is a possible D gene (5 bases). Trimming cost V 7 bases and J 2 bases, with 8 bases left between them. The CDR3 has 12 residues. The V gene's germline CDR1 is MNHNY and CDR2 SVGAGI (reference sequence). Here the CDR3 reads CASMTENYGYTF. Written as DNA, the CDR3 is TGTGCCAGCATGACAGAAAACTATGGCTACACCTTC.

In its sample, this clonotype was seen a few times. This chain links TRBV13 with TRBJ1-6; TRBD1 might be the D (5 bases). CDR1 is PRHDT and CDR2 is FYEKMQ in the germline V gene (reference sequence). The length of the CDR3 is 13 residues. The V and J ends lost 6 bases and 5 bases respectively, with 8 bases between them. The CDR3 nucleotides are TGTGCCAGCAGTGGGGGTAATAATTCACCCCTCCACTTT. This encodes CASSGGNNSPLHF.

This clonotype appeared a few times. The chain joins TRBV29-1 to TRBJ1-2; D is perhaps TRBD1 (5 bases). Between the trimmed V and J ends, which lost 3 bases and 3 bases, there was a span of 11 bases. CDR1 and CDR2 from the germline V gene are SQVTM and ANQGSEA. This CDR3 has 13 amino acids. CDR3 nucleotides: TGCAGCGTTGACAGGGCAGCGGACTATGGCTACACCTTC. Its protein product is CSVDRAADYGYTF.

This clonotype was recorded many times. CDR3 sequence: CASSLARESTEAFF. CDR3 sequence (DNA): TGTGCCAGCAGCTTAGCCCGGGAGAGCACTGAAGCTTTCTTT. The genes are TRBV7-9 and TRBJ1-1; no reliable D call. Trimming pared 0 bases from V and 4 bases from J, leaving 9 bases between. The CDR3 consists of 14 residues. Germline lookup yields CDR1 SEHNR and CDR2 FQNEAQ (reference sequence).

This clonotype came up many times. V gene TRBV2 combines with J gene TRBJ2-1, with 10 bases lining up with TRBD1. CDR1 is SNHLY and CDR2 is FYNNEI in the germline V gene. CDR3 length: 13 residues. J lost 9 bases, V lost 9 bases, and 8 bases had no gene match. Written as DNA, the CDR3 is TGTGCCAGGGCTGACAGGGGGCAGAGTGAGCAGTTCTTC. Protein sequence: CARADRGQSEQFF.

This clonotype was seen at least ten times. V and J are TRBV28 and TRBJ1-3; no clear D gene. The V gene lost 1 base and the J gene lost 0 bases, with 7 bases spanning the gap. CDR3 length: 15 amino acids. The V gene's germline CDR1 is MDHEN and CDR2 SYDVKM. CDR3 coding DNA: TGTGCCAGCAGTTTATCGGCGGTCTCTGGAAACACCATATATTTT. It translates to CASSLSAVSGNTIYF. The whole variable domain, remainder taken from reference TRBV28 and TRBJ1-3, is DVKVTQSSRYLVKRTGEKVFLECVQDMDHENMFWYRQDPGLGLRLIYFSYDVKMKEKGDIPEGYSVSREKKERFSLILESASTNQTSMYLCASSLSAVSGNTIYFGEGSWLTVV.

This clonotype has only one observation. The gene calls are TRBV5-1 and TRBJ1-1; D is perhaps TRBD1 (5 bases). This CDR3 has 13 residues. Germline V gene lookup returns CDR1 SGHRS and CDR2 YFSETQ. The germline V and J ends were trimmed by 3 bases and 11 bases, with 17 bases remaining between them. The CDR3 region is CASSSRDGVGAFF. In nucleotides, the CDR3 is TGCGCCAGCAGCTCCCGGGACGGGGTCGGGGCTTTCTTT.

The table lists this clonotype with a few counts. CDR3 DNA: TGTGCCAGCAGCTTAGGTTCGGCGAGCAATCAGCCCCAGCATTTT. It encodes CASSLGSASNQPQHF. The chain couples TRBV11-2 to TRBJ1-5, with unresolved D. The length of the CDR3 is 15 residues. Germline V lookup: CDR1 SGHAT, CDR2 FQNNGV. V lost 1 base and J 1 base, leaving 8 bases between the germline ends.

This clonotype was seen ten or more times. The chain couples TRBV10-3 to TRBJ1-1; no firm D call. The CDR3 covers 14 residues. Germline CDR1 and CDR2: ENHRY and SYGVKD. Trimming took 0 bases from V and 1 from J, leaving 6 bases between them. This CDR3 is CAISESHQNTEAFF. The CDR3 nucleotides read TGTGCCATCAGTGAGTCGCATCAGAACACTGAAGCTTTCTTT.

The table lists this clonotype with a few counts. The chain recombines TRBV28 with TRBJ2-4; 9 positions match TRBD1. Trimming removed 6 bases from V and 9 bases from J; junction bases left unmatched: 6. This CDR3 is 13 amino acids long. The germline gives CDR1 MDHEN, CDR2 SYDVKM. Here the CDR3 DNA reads TGTGCCAGCAGCCCCGGACAGGGGAGCATTCAGTACTTC. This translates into CASSPGQGSIQYF.